The 31 T cell receptor beta chains below come from one sample, sequenced in a study of blood T cell repertoires in COVID-19. TCRdb's copy holds only in-frame clones and misses some; the assay was immunoSEQ multiplex PCR. In the table there are roughly 100,000 clones, 70% to 90% of which are singletons. The sample comprised peripheral blood. All receptors come from a middle-aged man with active or convalescent COVID-19.

V usage is TRBV6-2 or TRBV6-3 and J usage is TRBJ1-6, with 9 bases aligning to TRBD1. The J segment lost 2 bases and the V segment lost 0 bases, leaving 8 bases of the junction unmatched. Germline V gene lookup returns CDR1 MNHEY and CDR2 SVGEGT. The CDR3 runs 19 residues. CDR3 in amino acids: CASSYSPGTGSAYNSPLHF. The CDR3 DNA sequence: TGTGCCAGCAGTTACTCCCCCGGGACAGGGAGCGCCTATAATTCACCCCTCCACTTT.

This rearrangement joins TRBV5-1 to TRBJ1-1; the match to TRBD1 covers 8 bases. This CDR3 comprises 16 residues. V lost 6 bases, J lost 6 bases, and 16 bases stayed unmatched. CDR1 SGHRS and CDR2 YFSETQ come from the germline V gene. The CDR3 bases are TGCGCCAGCACCCCGGGGGGATTGGACAGGGTCCCTGAAGCTTTCTTT. This codes for CASTPGGLDRVPEAFF.

The chain's CDR3 is CASSSRGQVPGVAFF. CDR3 bases: TGTGCCAGCAGCTCAAGGGGACAGGTCCCCGGGGTGGCTTTCTTT. This rearrangement joins TRBV7-3 to TRBJ1-1, with 8 bases identical to TRBD1. The CDR3 totals 15 residues. In germline, CDR1 is SGHTA, CDR2 FQGTGA. V trimming: 4 bases; J trimming: 11 bases; junction bases outside the gene matches: 15.

The chain recombines TRBV7-9 with TRBJ1-6; the D gene is possibly TRBD1 (6 bases). Germline CDR1 is SEHNR and CDR2 is FQNEAQ (reference sequence). V was clipped by 1 base and J by 7 bases, with 8 bases between them. CDR3 length: 14 residues. In DNA, the CDR3 is TGTGCCAGCAGCTTAGGAACAGGGAATTCACCCCTCCACTTT. It encodes CASSLGTGNSPLHF.

The chain uses TRBV24-1 and TRBJ1-5; D might be TRBD1 (6 bases). V was cut by 4 bases and J by 7 bases, with 13 bases left in between. This CDR3 contains 14 residues. The germline gives CDR1 KGHDR, CDR2 SFDVKD. The CDR3 DNA reads as TGTGCCACCAGTGAGTCAGGGGCCGAACAGCCCCAGCATTTT. It translates to CATSESGAEQPQHF.

The chain joins TRBV5-4 to TRBJ2-1; 12 positions agree with TRBD2. This CDR3 is built from 16 residues. Looked up from germline, CDR1 is SGHNT and CDR2 is YYREEE (reference sequence). V shed 0 bases, J shed 10 bases, and the junction held 8 bases outside the gene matches. The CDR3: CASSLEPSGGAREQFF. In DNA form, the CDR3 reads TGTGCCAGCAGCTTGGAGCCTAGCGGGGGGGCCAGGGAGCAGTTCTTC.

The gene calls are TRBV18 and TRBJ2-7, with TRBD1 as a possible D gene (6 bases). Germline CDR1 and CDR2: KGHSH and LQKENI. The CDR3 runs to 14 residues. The germline V and J ends were trimmed by 3 bases and 5 bases, with 14 bases remaining between them. The CDR3, as DNA: TGTGCCAGCTCACCCAGTGACACAGGGAACGAGCAGTACTTC. Translated: CASSPSDTGNEQYF.

The J gene is TRBJ2-5, the V gene TRBV7-2, with D possibly matching TRBD2 (6 bases). The CDR3 loop spans 14 amino acids. Germline V CDR1 and CDR2: SGHTA, FQGNSA. Trimming shortened V by 5 bases and J by 5 bases, and 15 bases separated the two germline ends. CDR3 sequence (DNA): TGTGCCAGCAGCCTCGGCGGCGGGGCCGAGACCCAGTACTTC. Translating it yields CASSLGGGAETQYF.

This rearrangement joins TRBV27 to TRBJ1-1; 7 positions agree with TRBD1. V was pared by 3 bases and J by 6 bases, with 10 bases of the junction left unmatched. Germline V gives CDR1 MNHEY, CDR2 SMNVEV (reference sequence). The CDR3 has 15 residues. The CDR3 region has the DNA TGTGCCAGCAGTTTCTACAATAGGGGGCTCCCTGAAGCTTTCTTT. It is translated as CASSFYNRGLPEAFF.

The chain combines TRBV12-3 or TRBV12-4 with TRBJ1-5; 8 positions agree with TRBD1. V was clipped by 5 bases and J by 8 bases; unmatched bases: 5. This CDR3 has 13 residues. The CDR3 region has the DNA TGTGCCAGCAGTGAAACGGGACAGGAGCCCCAGCATTTT. This translates into CASSETGQEPQHF.

In nucleotides, the CDR3 is TGTGCCATCACTCCCGGGACAGGGGTAACCGGGGAGCTGTTTTTT. Protein sequence: CAITPGTGVTGELFF. This rearrangement joins TRBV10-3 to TRBJ2-2; 10 positions agree with TRBD1. The germline gives CDR1 ENHRY, CDR2 SYGVKD. The length of the CDR3 is 15 residues. After removal of 7 bases from V and 5 bases from J, the junction contained 7 bases not matched to a gene.

V is TRBV7-8 and J is TRBJ2-5; D might be TRBD1 (5 bases). The CDR3 is made up of 14 amino acids. V dropped 4 bases and J dropped 7 bases, with 16 bases sitting between them. The V gene's germline CDR1 is SGHVS and CDR2 FQNEAQ. The CDR3 bases are TGTGCCAGCAGCTCGCTAACCCACCAGGGGACCCAGTACTTC. The encoded protein is CASSSLTHQGTQYF.

Only a few counts were recorded for this clone. J is TRBJ1-2 and V is TRBV10-3, with 12 positions matching TRBD1. Germline CDR1 and CDR2: ENHRY and SYGVKD. With V trimmed by 2 bases and J by 4 bases, 2 bases remained unmatched. The CDR3 is 15 amino acids. The CDR3 loop is CAISEGGQGAYGYTF. CDR3 bases: TGTGCCATCAGTGAGGGGGGACAGGGGGCCTATGGCTACACCTTC.

This clone is labeled medium-sized. The chain joins TRBV5-1 to TRBJ2-2; no reliable D call. The CDR3 length is 14 residues. Trimming shortened V by 0 bases and J by 6 bases, and 9 bases separated the two germline ends. CDR1 and CDR2 from the germline V gene are SGHRS and YFSETQ. The CDR3 DNA follows: TGCGCCAGCAGCTTGGCTGTCCAGGCCGGGGAGCTGTTTTTT. This codes for CASSLAVQAGELFF.

The rearrangement uses TRBV2 and TRBJ2-2; possible D gene TRBD2, 6 bases. Germline-derived CDR1 and CDR2 are SNHLY and FYNNEI. The V end lost 6 bases, the J end lost 1 base, and 9 bases lay between the germline ends. There are 14 residues in the CDR3. CDR3 sequence: CASSREKNTGELFF. CDR3 coding DNA: TGTGCCAGCAGCCGGGAGAAGAACACCGGGGAGCTGTTTTTT.

The chain joins TRBV5-1 to TRBJ2-2; D may be TRBD2 (5 bases). The germline V gene has CDR1 SGHRS and CDR2 YFSETQ. The CDR3 consists of 13 residues. V gave up 2 bases and J gave up 7 bases, with 9 bases separating them. CDR3 amino acids: CASSFPRDGELFF. The CDR3 region has the DNA TGCGCCAGCAGCTTCCCCCGGGACGGGGAGCTGTTTTTT.

The DNA of the CDR3 is TGTGCCAGCAGCCCCGGGGGGGCAAGAACAGATACGCAGTATTTT. It is translated as CASSPGGARTDTQYF. This chain links TRBV7-9 with TRBJ2-3; 8 nucleotides align to TRBD2. V trimming: 5 bases; J trimming: 3 bases; junction bases outside the gene matches: 7. Germline-derived CDR1 and CDR2 are SEHNR and FQNEAQ (reference sequence). The CDR3 extends over 15 amino acids.

The V and J genes are TRBV5-4 and TRBJ1-1; no firm D call. In germline, CDR1 is SGHNT, CDR2 YYREEE (reference sequence). The CDR3 loop spans 15 amino acids. The ends were cut back, 4 bases at V and 1 base at J, with 14 bases in the middle. In DNA, the CDR3 is TGTGCCAGCAGCCCTACCCAGGCCAGGAACACTGAAGCTTTCTTT. Translation gives CASSPTQARNTEAFF.

This sequence joins TRBV15 and TRBJ1-4; D is possibly TRBD1 (5 bases). The V end was cut by 0 bases, the J end by 7 bases, with 18 bases between. CDR3 length: 17 residues. CDR1 is LNHNV and CDR2 is YYDKDF in the germline V gene (reference sequence). The CDR3 is CATSRDRVGQGVEKLFF. The CDR3 DNA reads TGTGCCACCAGCAGAGATAGAGTGGGGCAGGGTGTTGAAAAACTGTTTTTT.

V gene TRBV7-7 combines with J gene TRBJ2-5; D remains unclear. CDR3 size: 13 residues. Germline V gives CDR1 SSHAT, CDR2 FNYEAQ (reference sequence). V shed 1 base and J shed 4 bases, with 7 bases lying between them. As DNA, the CDR3 is TGTGCCAGCAGCTTAGACAGCTCAGAGACCCAGTACTTC. Translated, it gives CASSLDSSETQYF. The full variable domain, its missing parts supplied by reference TRBV7-7 and TRBJ2-5, is GAGVSQSPRYKVTKRGQDVTLRCDPISSHATLYWYQQALGQGPEFLTYFNYEAQPDKSGLPSDRFSAERPEGSISTLTIQRTEQRDSAMYRCASSLDSSETQYFGPGTRLLVL.

This rearrangement joins TRBV10-3 to TRBJ1-1; weak D call: TRBD1 (5 bases). CDR3 length: 15 amino acids. Trimming took off 3 bases at V and 4 bases at J, with 15 bases between the two ends. CDR1 ENHRY and CDR2 SYGVKD come from the germline V gene. In nucleotides, the CDR3 is TGTGCCATCAGTGAATTCGGGGGGGTCAGCACTGAAGCTTTCTTT. Translating gives CAISEFGGVSTEAFF.

V is TRBV5-4 and J is TRBJ1-3; a weak D match, TRBD1 (6 bases). The CDR3 runs to 16 residues. Trimming stripped 4 bases from V and 0 bases from J, with 14 bases between. Germline lookup yields CDR1 SGHNT and CDR2 YYREEE (reference sequence). This chain's CDR3 is CASSRGGQISGNTIYF. DNA for the CDR3: TGTGCCAGCAGCCGAGGAGGACAGATCTCTGGAAACACCATATATTTT.

The chain has TRBV6-5 and TRBJ1-2; 7 bases line up with TRBD1. The CDR3 spans 14 residues. Germline lookup yields CDR1 MNHEY and CDR2 SVGAGI. V gave up 6 bases and J gave up 5 bases; unmatched junction bases: 9. The CDR3 spells CASSPTGLGYGYTF. The CDR3 DNA reads as TGTGCCAGCAGCCCGACAGGGTTGGGTTATGGCTACACCTTC.

J is TRBJ2-7 and V is TRBV6-5, with 9 bases matching TRBD1. The CDR3 loop spans 15 amino acids. Trimming took 6 bases from V and 2 from J; bases not matched to a gene: 8. CDR1 and CDR2 from the germline V gene are MNHEY and SVGAGI. The CDR3 is CASRVAGTGPYEQYF. The CDR3 nucleotides read TGTGCCAGCAGAGTAGCCGGGACAGGGCCCTACGAGCAGTACTTC.

This clone was seen only once. The chain is built from TRBV12-3 or TRBV12-4 and TRBJ2-7; 8 bases are a match to TRBD1. The CDR3 length is 13 residues. Trimming took 8 bases from V and 4 from J; bases not matched to a gene: 7. CDR3 bases: TGTGCCAGCCTTGGACAGGGAAAATACGAGCAGTACTTC. Residues: CASLGQGKYEQYF.

This clone is a singleton in its sample. V is TRBV6-5 and J is TRBJ1-4; 9 nucleotides align to TRBD1. From germline, CDR1 is MNHEY and CDR2 SVGAGI. The V and J ends lost 4 bases and 5 bases, in that order; junction bases with no gene match: 8. This CDR3 is 16 amino acids long. CDR3 loop: CASSSRGTGKNEKLFF. The DNA for the CDR3 is TGTGCCAGCAGTTCCAGGGGGACAGGGAAAAATGAAAAACTGTTTTTT.

The chain carries TRBV27 and TRBJ2-5, with D tentatively TRBD2 (7 bases). Trimming took off 2 bases at V and 5 bases at J, with 15 bases between the two ends. The germline gives CDR1 MNHEY, CDR2 SMNVEV (reference sequence). This CDR3 contains 15 residues. The CDR3 here is CASSLRGGLGETQYF. CDR3 bases: TGTGCCAGCAGTTTAAGGGGGGGGCTGGGGGAGACCCAGTACTTC.

The gene calls are TRBV6-5 and TRBJ1-1; the D gene is possibly TRBD1 (6 bases). The CDR3 spans 14 residues. V was cut by 2 bases and J by 4 bases, with 11 bases left in between. CDR1 and CDR2 from the germline V gene are MNHEY and SVGAGI. The CDR3 protein is CASSYGGAGTEAFF. CDR3 in DNA: TGTGCCAGCAGTTACGGGGGGGCGGGCACTGAAGCTTTCTTT.

The V and J genes are TRBV27 and TRBJ2-1; D might be TRBD2 (6 bases). Germline lookup yields CDR1 MNHEY and CDR2 SMNVEV (reference sequence). The CDR3 is 16 residues long. V gave up 4 bases and J gave up 6 bases, with 19 bases separating them. Here the CDR3 reads CASSSSSGWDFNEQFF. CDR3 DNA: TGTGCCAGCAGTTCCTCGAGCGGGTGGGACTTCAATGAGCAGTTCTTC.

This clone has a single count. The chain couples TRBV2 to TRBJ1-1; 7 bases fit TRBD1. J gave up 4 bases and V 0 bases, and 8 bases lay outside the gene matches. The CDR3 is 16 residues long. Germline V gives CDR1 SNHLY, CDR2 FYNNEI. In DNA form, the CDR3 reads TGTGCCAGCAGTGAAGCGACGGGGACAGTAGGCACTGAAGCTTTCTTT. This encodes CASSEATGTVGTEAFF.

The chain joins TRBV12-5 to TRBJ2-7, with unresolved D. This CDR3 has 15 residues. The germline gives CDR1 LGHNT, CDR2 FRNRAP. Trimming took off 4 bases at V and 1 base at J, with 14 bases between the two ends. CDR3 amino acids: CASGSQFGGSYEQYF. CDR3 DNA sequence: TGTGCTAGTGGTTCCCAGTTTGGTGGTTCCTACGAGCAGTACTTC.